This T cell receptor beta chain derives from a study of TIL therapy for anti-PD-1-resistant metastatic lung cancer. The wider study: Tumors were harvested before any PD-1/PD-L1 blockade. Tumors carried a median 1.5 non-synonymous mutations per megabase. Regarding the study as a whole: After infusion, TIL clonotypes partly replaced peripheral T cells and declined over months. The cohort had more treatment-naive, never-smoker and oncogene-addicted patients than typical.

The libraries were made with immunoSEQ v3. Here immunoSEQ multiplex PCR was the method, and the copy in TCRdb shows in-frame clones only, minus some. The table lists 60,000 or so clones, under 75% of them singletons. Details on this clone: The antigen is undetermined.

Per germline, CDR1 MGHDK and CDR2 SYGVNS. Trimming took 3 bases from V and 1 from J; bases not matched to a gene: 2. CDR3 length: 14 amino acids. Time point defined: pre-treatment sample, taken before nivolumab and TIL therapy. This TCR was recovered from a person aged 25 to 85 with non-small cell lung cancer. This specimen consisted of blood, obtained at baseline. V and J are TRBV25-1 and TRBJ2-5; 7 bases align to TRBD1. In DNA, the CDR3 is TGTGCCAGCAGTGAGGGACAGCTCCAAGAGACCCAGTACTTC. Translating it yields CASSEGQLQETQYF.